What follows are 6 T cell receptor beta chains derived from one specimen sequenced in a study of T cell repertoires in cytomegalovirus infection. MiXCR was run by TCRdb on the reads, yielding one entry per CDR3 protein. This sample carries 300,000 to 450,000 distinct CDR3 sequences, 15% to 20% of them seen once, and the ten largest clones take 8.7%. The sequenced sample was PBMCs. These TCRs come from a human donor in good health (CMV status not recorded). Some clones in this sample may be carry-over from other donors' samples.

The chain couples TRBV10-3 to TRBJ1-1, with D unresolved. V lost 8 bases, J lost 9 bases, and 10 bases lay in between. The CDR3 has 10 residues. Per the germline V gene, CDR1 is ENHRY and CDR2 is SYGVKD. In DNA form, the CDR3 reads TGTGCCATCGGTGGGCAAAAAGCTTTCTTT. Translated, it gives CAIGGQKAFF.

The CDR3 here is CSARINSGQETQYF. CDR3 nucleotide sequence: TGCAGTGCTAGAATTAACAGCGGCCAAGAGACCCAGTACTTC. The V call is TRBV20-1, the J call TRBJ2-5; TRBD2 might be the D (5 bases). Germline V gene lookup returns CDR1 DFQATT and CDR2 SNEGSKA (reference sequence). Trimming left V 2 bases short and J 1 base short, with 11 bases between. The CDR3 spans 14 residues.

V is TRBV7-9 and J is TRBJ2-7; a possible D gene is TRBD2 (6 bases). Germline loops: CDR1 SEHNR, CDR2 FQNEAQ (reference sequence). Deletions cut 3 bases from V and 2 bases from J, with 14 bases between. There are 15 residues in the CDR3. The CDR3 DNA reads TGTGCCAGCAGCTTTATCGGGACTGGACCCTACGAGCAGTACTTC. Amino acids: CASSFIGTGPYEQYF.

The V and J genes are TRBV15 and TRBJ1-5, with 7 bases aligning to TRBD1. Germline lookup yields CDR1 LNHNV and CDR2 YYDKDF (reference sequence). Trimming removed 3 bases from V and 10 bases from J; junction bases left unmatched: 6. This CDR3 has 13 amino acids. CDR3 DNA: TGTGCCACCAGCAGGGCTCAGGGGGGACCCCAGCATTTT. Amino acid sequence: CATSRAQGGPQHF.

There are many counts of this clonotype. DNA for the CDR3: TGTGCCAGCAGCCAGCCTAGAAATCAAGAGACCCAGTACTTC. Protein: CASSQPRNQETQYF. The rearrangement uses TRBV7-2 and TRBJ2-5; no reliable D call. The CDR3 is made up of 14 amino acids. Germline V CDR1 and CDR2: SGHTA, FQGNSA. Deletions cut 5 bases from V and 2 bases from J, with 12 bases between.

This clonotype was observed many times. The chain uses TRBV7-9 and TRBJ2-3; TRBD1 is a possible D gene (6 bases). The CDR3 loop spans 15 amino acids. V was clipped by 1 base and J by 2 bases, with 10 bases between them. Per germline, CDR1 SEHNR and CDR2 FQNEAQ (reference sequence). This chain's CDR3 is CASSLEGGTTDTQYF. The CDR3 coding sequence is TGTGCCAGCAGCTTAGAAGGGGGTACCACAGATACGCAGTATTTT. The full variable domain, its missing parts supplied by reference TRBV7-9 and TRBJ2-3, is DTGVSQNPRHKITKRGQNVTFRCDPISEHNRLYWYRQTLGQGPEFLTYFQNEAQLEKSRLLSDRFSAERPKGSFSTLEIQRTEQGDSAMYLCASSLEGGTTDTQYFGPGTRLTVL.